Below are 12 T cell receptor beta chains sequenced from a single sample in a study of Tregs in tolerant kidney transplant recipients. Measured with immunoSEQ multiplex PCR; TCRdb has only the in-frame clones, and not every one. In total, the table holds 12,000 to 15,000 clones. Mixed chimerism was transient after nonmyeloablative marrow transplants from related graft donors. The source material was CD4+ T cells from blood (PBMCs), sampled 12 months after the transplant. All receptors derive from a human patient who received a combined kidney and bone marrow transplant. These T cells may partly come from the graft donor.

As to this clone: From the germline J gene comes the end of the CDR3, since the read stops 3 residues before it. The chain combines TRBV7-6 with TRBJ2-7, with 8 bases identical to TRBD1. Germline V gene data show CDR1 as SGHVS and CDR2 as FNYEAQ. There are 14 residues in the CDR3. The J segment lost 6 bases and the V segment lost 0 bases, leaving 4 bases of the junction unmatched. The sequenced CDR3 bases are TGTGCCAGCAGCTTAGCCCCCACAGGGGGCGAG. Its protein product is CASSLAPTGGE. The full CDR3 protein reads CASSLAPTGGEQYF.

In the case of this clone: The read stops 3 residues short of the end of the CDR3; the missing end is completed from the germline J gene. This chain uses TRBV10-2 with TRBJ2-7; D is undetermined. Germline V gene lookup returns CDR1 WSHSY and CDR2 SAAADI. V lost 6 bases and J lost 3, with 6 bases in between. This CDR3 is 11 amino acids long. CDR3 sequence reads: CASSVYYEQYF. CDR3 bases read: TGCGCCAGCAGCGTTTACTACGAG.

About this clone itself: The sequenced fragment ends 3 residues before the CDR3 boundary, so the rest is inferred from the germline J gene. The chain links TRBV10-3 to TRBJ2-3, with D unresolved. The germline V and J ends were trimmed by 10 bases and 4 bases, with 12 bases remaining between them. Germline-derived CDR1 and CDR2 are ENHRY and SYGVKD. This CDR3 has 12 residues. This CDR3 reads CATATGADTQYF. Partial CDR3 DNA: TGTGCCACCGCGACGGGTGCAGATACG.

For this clone: The read is 3 residues too short to cover the CDR3 end, so that end is filled in from the germline J gene. This chain uses TRBV6-2 or TRBV6-3 with TRBJ2-7; D is unclear. The CDR3 totals 16 residues. Deletions cut 7 bases from V and 0 bases from J, with 19 bases between. Germline V gene lookup returns CDR1 MNHEY and CDR2 SVGEGT. The CDR3: CASTVGSRKSSYEQYF. Incomplete CDR3 DNA: TGTGCCAGCACCGTTGGCTCTCGAAAGAGCTCCTACGAG.

Turning to this clone: The read finishes 3 residues shy of the CDR3 end, and the germline J gene is used to complete it. V gene TRBV5-4 combines with J gene TRBJ2-3; 9 nucleotides match TRBD1. The CDR3 covers 16 residues. The V segment lost 0 bases and the J segment 4 bases; nucleotides outside the gene matches: 6. The germline CDR1 and CDR2 sequences are SGHNT and YYREEE (reference sequence). CDR3 DNA (partial): TGTGCCAGCAGCTTGGACGGGGGACAGGGACCAGATACG. Translated, it gives CASSLDGGQGPDT. The whole CDR3 sequence is CASSLDGGQGPDTQYF.

Remarks on this clone: The read ends 3 residues before the CDR3 terminus; that terminus is restored from the germline J gene. The gene calls are TRBV7-3 and TRBJ2-2, with 7 bases that match TRBD1. Per the germline V gene, CDR1 is SGHTA and CDR2 is FQGTGA. The CDR3 loop spans 16 amino acids. J was trimmed by 1 base and V by 5 bases; bases with no gene match: 7. CDR3 DNA (partial): TGTGCCAGCAGCCGAAGGACAGGCGAGAACACCGGGGAG. It specifies CASSRRTGENTGE. The entire CDR3 protein reads CASSRRTGENTGELFF.

On this clone itself: The read halts 3 residues ahead of the CDR3 end, with the missing end drawn from the germline J gene. The gene calls are TRBV18 and TRBJ2-7, with D perhaps matching TRBD1 (6 bases). CDR1 and CDR2 (germline): KGHSH, LQKENI. V lost 4 bases to trimming and J lost 0 bases, with 10 bases between them. This CDR3 has 14 residues. The CDR3 protein is CASSLGQSSYEQYF. The DNA read from the CDR3 is TGTGCCAGCTCACTTGGACAGAGCTCCTACGAG.

Remarks on this clone: The CDR3 goes on 3 residues after the read ends, and that part is filled in from the germline J gene. The V and J genes are TRBV28 and TRBJ2-7; tentatively, D is TRBD2 (6 bases). The CDR3 totals 15 residues. Germline V lookup: CDR1 MDHEN, CDR2 SYDVKM. V lost 6 bases to trimming and J lost 0 bases, with 15 bases between them. CDR3 in amino acids: CASSPGTEHSYEQYF. Partial CDR3 DNA: TGTGCCAGCAGCCCCGGGACTGAACACTCCTACGAG. Using reference TRBV28 and TRBJ2-7 for the parts outside the CDR3, the full variable domain is DVKVTQSSRYLVKRTGEKVFLECVQDMDHENMFWYRQDPGLGLRLIYFSYDVKMKEKGDIPEGYSVSREKKERFSLILESASTNQTSMYLCASSPGTEHSYEQYFGPGTRLTVT.

Turning to this clone: The CDR3 goes on 3 residues after the read ends, and that part is filled in from the germline J gene. This chain uses TRBV7-9 with TRBJ1-2, with TRBD1 matching over 9 bases. The CDR3 runs to 15 residues. Trimming cost V 0 bases and J 7 bases; bases outside gene matches: 6. CDR1 is SEHNR and CDR2 is FQNEAQ in the germline V gene (reference sequence). The CDR3 reads CASSLARQGVGGYTF. The sequenced part of the CDR3 DNA is TGTGCCAGCAGCTTAGCGCGACAGGGGGTGGGTGGC.

Regarding this clone: The CDR3 extends 3 residues past the end of the read, so its final part is completed from the germline J gene. The rearrangement joins TRBV11-2 to TRBJ1-5; a weak D match, TRBD1 (6 bases). The CDR3 has 13 residues. Germline values: CDR1 SGHAT, CDR2 FQNNGV. Deletions cut 6 bases from V and 7 bases from J, with 13 bases between. The part of the CDR3 DNA that was read is TGTGCCAGCAGGAGGGGGGGGCAACAGCCC. Encoded protein: CASRRGGQQP. Given in full, the CDR3 is CASRRGGQQPQHF. Full variable domain (remainder filled in from reference TRBV11-2 and TRBJ1-5): EAGVAQSPRYKIIEKRQSVAFWCNPISGHATLYWYQQILGQGPKLLIQFQNNGVVDDSQLPKDRFSAERLKGVDSTLKIQPAKLEDSAVYLCASRRGGQQPQHFGDGTRLSIL.

This clone is labeled medium-sized based on frequency. The CDR3 end lies 3 residues beyond the end of the read and is filled in from the germline J gene. V usage is TRBV7-8 and J usage is TRBJ2-6, with 7 bases fitting TRBD2. The CDR3 length is 15 residues. Germline trimming cut 5 bases from V and 2 bases from J; bases unmatched to any gene: 3. Germline loops: CDR1 SGHVS, CDR2 FQNEAQ. CDR3 protein: CASSPGGTGANVLTF. The sequenced CDR3 bases are TGTGCCAGCAGCCCGGGGGGAACTGGGGCCAACGTC.

This clone is identified as medium-sized from frequency. The sequence runs out 3 residues before the end of the CDR3; the remainder is reconstructed from the germline J gene. This same CDR3 is encoded by further DNA sequences in the sample. The rearrangement uses TRBV5-1 and TRBJ2-7; maybe TRBD1 (6 bases). V dropped 3 bases and J dropped 0 bases, with 10 bases sitting between them. The germline V gene has CDR1 SGHRS and CDR2 YFSETQ. CDR3 length: 14 amino acids. CDR3 DNA (partial): TGCGCCAGCAGCTGGGACACGAGCTCCTACGAG. Encoded protein: CASSWDTSSYE. The complete CDR3 reads CASSWDTSSYEQYF.